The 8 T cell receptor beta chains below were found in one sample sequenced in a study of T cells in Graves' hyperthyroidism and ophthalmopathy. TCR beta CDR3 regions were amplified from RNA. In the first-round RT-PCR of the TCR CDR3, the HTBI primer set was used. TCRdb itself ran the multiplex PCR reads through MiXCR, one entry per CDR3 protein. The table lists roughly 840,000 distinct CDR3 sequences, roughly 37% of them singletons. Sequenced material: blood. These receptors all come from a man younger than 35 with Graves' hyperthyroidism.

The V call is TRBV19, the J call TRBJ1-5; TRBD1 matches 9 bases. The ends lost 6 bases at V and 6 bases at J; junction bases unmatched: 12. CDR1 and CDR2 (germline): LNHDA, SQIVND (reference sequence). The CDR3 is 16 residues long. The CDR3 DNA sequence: TGTGCCAGTAGCCACCTACAGGGGGCACGAGGTCAGCCCCAGCATTTT. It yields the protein CASSHLQGARGQPQHF.

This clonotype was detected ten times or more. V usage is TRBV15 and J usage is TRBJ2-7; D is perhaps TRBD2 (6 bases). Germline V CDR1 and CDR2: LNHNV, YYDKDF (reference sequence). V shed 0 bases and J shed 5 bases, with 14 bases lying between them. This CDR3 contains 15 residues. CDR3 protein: CATSRDELAGHEQYF. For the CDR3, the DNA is TGTGCCACCAGCAGAGACGAACTAGCAGGGCACGAGCAGTACTTC.

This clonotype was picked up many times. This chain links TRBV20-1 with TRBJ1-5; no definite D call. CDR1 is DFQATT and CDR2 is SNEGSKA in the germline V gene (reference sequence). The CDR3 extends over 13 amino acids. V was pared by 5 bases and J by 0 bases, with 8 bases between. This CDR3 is CSALVPSNQPQHF. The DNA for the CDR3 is TGCAGTGCTCTGGTGCCTAGCAATCAGCCCCAGCATTTT.

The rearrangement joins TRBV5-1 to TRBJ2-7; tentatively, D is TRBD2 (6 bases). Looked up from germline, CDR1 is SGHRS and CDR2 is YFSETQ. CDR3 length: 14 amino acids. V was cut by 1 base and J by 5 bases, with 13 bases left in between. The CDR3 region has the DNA TGCGCCAGCAGCTTGTCGGAGGGGCCTCACGAGCAGTACTTC. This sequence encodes CASSLSEGPHEQYF.

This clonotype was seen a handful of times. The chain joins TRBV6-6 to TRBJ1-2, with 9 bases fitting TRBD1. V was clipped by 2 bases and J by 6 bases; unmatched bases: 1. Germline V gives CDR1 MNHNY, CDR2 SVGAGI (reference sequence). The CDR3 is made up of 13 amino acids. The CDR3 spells CASSYDRGDGYTF. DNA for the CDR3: TGTGCCAGCAGTTACGACAGGGGGGATGGCTACACCTTC.

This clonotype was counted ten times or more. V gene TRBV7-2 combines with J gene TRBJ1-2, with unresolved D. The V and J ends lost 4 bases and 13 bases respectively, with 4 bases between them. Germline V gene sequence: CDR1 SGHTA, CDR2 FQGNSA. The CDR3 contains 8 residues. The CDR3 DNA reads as TGTGCCAGCAGCTCCGGCACCTTC. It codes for CASSSGTF. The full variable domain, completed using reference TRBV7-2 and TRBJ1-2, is GAGVSQSPSNKVTEKGKDVELRCDPISGHTALYWYRQSLGQGLEFLIYFQGNSAPDKSGLPSDRFSAERTGGSVSTLTIQRTQQEDSAVYLCASSSGTFGSGTRLTVV.

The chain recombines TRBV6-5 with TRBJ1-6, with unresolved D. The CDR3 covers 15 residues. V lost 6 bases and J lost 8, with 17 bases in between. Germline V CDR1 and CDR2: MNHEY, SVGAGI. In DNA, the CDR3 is TGTGCCAGCAGCCCCATGAGAGCCTGGGATTCACCCCTCCACTTT. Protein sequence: CASSPMRAWDSPLHF.

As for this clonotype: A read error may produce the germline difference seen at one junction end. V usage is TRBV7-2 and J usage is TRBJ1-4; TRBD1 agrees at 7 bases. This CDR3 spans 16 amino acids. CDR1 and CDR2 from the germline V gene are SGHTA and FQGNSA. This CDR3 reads CASSQAGGTVNEKLFF. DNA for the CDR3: TGCGCCAGCAGCCAAGCCGGAGGGACAGTAAATGAAAAACTGTTTTTT.